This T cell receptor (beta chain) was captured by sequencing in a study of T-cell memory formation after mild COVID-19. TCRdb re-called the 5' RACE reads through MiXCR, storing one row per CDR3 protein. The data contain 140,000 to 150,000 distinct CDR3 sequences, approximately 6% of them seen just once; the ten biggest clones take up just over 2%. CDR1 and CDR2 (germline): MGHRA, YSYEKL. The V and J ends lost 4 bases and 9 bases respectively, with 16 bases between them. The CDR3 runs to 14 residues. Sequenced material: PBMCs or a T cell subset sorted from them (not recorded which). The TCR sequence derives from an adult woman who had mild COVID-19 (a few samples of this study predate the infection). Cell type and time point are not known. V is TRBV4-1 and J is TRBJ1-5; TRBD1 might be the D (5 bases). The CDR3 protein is CASSPRDGERPQHF. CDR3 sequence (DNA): TGCGCCAGCAGCCCTCGGGACGGAGAGAGGCCCCAGCATTTT.